This T cell receptor beta chain was profiled in a study of T cells in Graves' hyperthyroidism and ophthalmopathy. Whole-study context: The blood sample was taken at first diagnosis, before treatment began.

Researchers took RNA transcripts and amplified the TCR beta CDR3 regions from them. When the TCR CDR3 underwent first-round RT-PCR, the HTBI primer set was used. MiXCR, run by TCRdb on the multiplex PCR reads, gives a single entry per CDR3 protein. The repertoire holds around 200,000 distinct CDR3 sequences, 17% seen once, with about 29% in the top ten. Diagnoses used clinical symptoms, serum thyroxine and TRAb, thyroid ultrasound and orbital computed tomography. The source of this sequence is a woman aged 45 to 65 with Graves' hyperthyroidism. Sequenced sample: blood.

The CDR3 loop is CASSPPQGSDEKLFF. CDR3 bases: TGTGCCAGCTCACCACCTCAGGGGTCAGATGAAAAACTGTTTTTT. This chain joins TRBV18 and TRBJ1-4; possibly TRBD1 for D (6 bases). CDR3 length equals 15 residues. Germline V gives CDR1 KGHSH, CDR2 LQKENI. V lost 0 bases, J lost 6 bases, and 11 bases lay in between.